What follows is one T cell receptor beta chain and its context. The CDR3 length is 13 residues. Germline V gene sequence: CDR1 SGHNT, CDR2 YYREEE (reference sequence). The V and J ends lost 4 bases and 1 base respectively, with 8 bases between them. This specimen belongs to a study of blood T cell repertoires in COVID-19. Overall study: Samples representing acute and convalescent COVID-19 were sourced from the United States, Italy and Spain.

Sequencing used immunoSEQ multiplex PCR; TCRdb keeps in-frame clones, though not all of them. The sample has around 200,000 clones; about 86% are singletons. Source material: peripheral blood. The sequence came from a man between 65 and 80 years old with active or convalescent COVID-19. V and J are TRBV5-4 and TRBJ1-1; the D is unclear. The CDR3 is CASSLPQNTEAFF. CDR3 sequence (DNA): TGTGCCAGCAGCCTACCGCAGAACACTGAAGCTTTCTTT.